Sequencing of this T cell receptor (beta chain) was carried out in a study of T cells after yellow fever vaccination. Study results and limitations: Reappearing after the booster were most of the clones from primary vaccination (96% CD4, 75% to 90% CD8). Secondary responses were weaker yet peaked faster, day 5 versus 15.

TCRdb fed the 5' RACE reads into MiXCR, producing one record per CDR3 protein. The table records some 290,000 distinct CDR3 sequences, around a tenth of them present only once. With respect to this clonotype: The antigen is not known.

Losses at the gene ends were 5 bases for V and 7 bases for J; bases not matched to a gene: 10. Germline V gene lookup returns CDR1 LNHDA and CDR2 SQIVND (reference sequence). CDR3 length equals 16 residues. The gene calls are TRBV19 and TRBJ2-2; 10 bases are shared with TRBD1. The sequence derives from a man aged 18 to 29 who received the YFV17D yellow fever vaccine. Sequences were derived from CD4+ T cells sorted from PBMCs, sampled 45 days after the yellow fever booster vaccination. The CDR3 DNA reads as TGTGCCAGTAGTCCCCCAGGGACAGGGGCGAACGGGGAGCTGTTTTTT. Translated, it gives CASSPPGTGANGELFF.